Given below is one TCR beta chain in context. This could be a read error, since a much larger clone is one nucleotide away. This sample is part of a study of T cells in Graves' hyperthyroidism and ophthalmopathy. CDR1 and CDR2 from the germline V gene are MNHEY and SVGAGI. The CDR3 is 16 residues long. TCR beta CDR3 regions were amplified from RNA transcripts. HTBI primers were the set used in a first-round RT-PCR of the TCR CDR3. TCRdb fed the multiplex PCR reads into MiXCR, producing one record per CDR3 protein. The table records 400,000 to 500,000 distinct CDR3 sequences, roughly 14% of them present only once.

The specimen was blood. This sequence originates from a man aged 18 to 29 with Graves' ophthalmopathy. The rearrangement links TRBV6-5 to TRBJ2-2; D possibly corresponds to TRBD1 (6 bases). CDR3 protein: CASGYLSGQNTGELFF. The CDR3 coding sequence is TGTGCCAGCGGTTACCTCTCGGGACAGAACACCGGGGAGCTGTTTTTT.